This T cell receptor (beta chain) came from a study of radiation and T cells in renal cell carcinoma. Study context: Nephrectomy followed 15 Gy stereotactic body radiation by 4 weeks. Study-level findings and limits: Baseline intratumoral clonotype presence is unknown without pretreatment biopsies. From baseline, blood top tumor clonotypes peaked at 2 weeks post-radiation.

This CDR3 has 14 amino acids. CDR1 is MDHEN, CDR2 SYDVKM, per germline. J was trimmed by 4 bases and V by 4 bases; bases with no gene match: 5. A remark on this clone: Its target is unknown.

Here immunoSEQ multiplex PCR was the method, and the copy in TCRdb shows in-frame clones only, minus some. The data hold more than 95,000 clones, with around 83% observed a single time. Time point here: baseline pretreatment blood. Documented treatment: 15 Gy SBRT to primary tumor, nephrectomy 4 weeks later. This renal cell carcinoma was of the clear cell type. The rearrangement uses TRBV28 and TRBJ1-1, with 8 bases lining up with TRBD1. Sequencing used blood, obtained from a patient whose treatment included radiotherapy and nephrectomy. The TCR sequence derives from a woman aged 55-70 years with renal cell carcinoma. This chain's CDR3 is CASSSTGVSTEAFF. The CDR3 DNA follows: TGTGCCAGCAGTTCGACAGGGGTGAGCACTGAAGCTTTCTTT.